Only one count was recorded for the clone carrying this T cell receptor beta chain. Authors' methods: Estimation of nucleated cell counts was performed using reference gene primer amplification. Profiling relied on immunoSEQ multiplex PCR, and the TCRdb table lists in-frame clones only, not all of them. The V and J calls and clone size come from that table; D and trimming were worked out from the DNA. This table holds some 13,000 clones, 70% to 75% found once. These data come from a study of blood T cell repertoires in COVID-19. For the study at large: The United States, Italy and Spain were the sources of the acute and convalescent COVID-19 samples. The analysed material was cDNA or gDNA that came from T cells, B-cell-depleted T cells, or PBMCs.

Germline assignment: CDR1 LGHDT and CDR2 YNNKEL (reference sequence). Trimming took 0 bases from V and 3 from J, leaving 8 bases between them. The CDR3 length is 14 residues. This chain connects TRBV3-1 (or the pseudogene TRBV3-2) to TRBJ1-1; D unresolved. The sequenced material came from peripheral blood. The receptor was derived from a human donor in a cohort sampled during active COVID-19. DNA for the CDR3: TGTGCCAGCAGCCAAGATGGTGGAGACACTGAAGCTTTCTTT. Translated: CASSQDGGDTEAFF.